This TCR beta chain was obtained from a study of T-cell memory formation after mild COVID-19. Study information: TCR clusters were mostly confined to one donor each.

Study findings and constraints: The main location of contracting CD4+ clones was CM and EM, and that of contracting CD8+ clones was EMRA.

Worth noting for this clonotype: Its antigen is currently unknown.

Germline-derived CDR1 and CDR2 are MNHEY and SVGEGT. V shed 7 bases and J shed 3 bases, with 9 bases lying between them. The CDR3 totals 12 residues. TCR alpha and TCR beta cDNA libraries carrying sample barcodes and UMIs were produced by 5'RACE using constant-segment primers. In TCRdb, the 5' RACE reads were re-called with MiXCR into one record per CDR3 protein. The sample has around 110,000 distinct CDR3 sequences, about 15% seen once. Sequencing input: PBMCs or a T cell subset sorted from them (not recorded which). This rearrangement joins TRBV6-2 or TRBV6-3 to TRBJ1-1; the D is unclear. This TCR came from a man younger than 30 who had mild COVID-19 (a few samples of this study predate the infection). Cell type and time point are not known. CDR3 residues: CASTSDHTEAFF. CDR3 coding DNA: TGTGCCAGCACCTCCGACCACACTGAAGCTTTCTTT.